The 5 T cell receptor beta chains given below trace back to one sample, sequenced in a study of T cell responses to AZD1222 COVID-19 vaccine. Some clones are missing from TCRdb's copy, which holds only in-frame ones; the method was immunoSEQ multiplex PCR. The top ten hold roughly 4% of the sample, which has roughly 200,000 clones, about 92% seen once. Material: peripheral blood, obtained 28 days after the second dose of the MenACWY control vaccine. These receptors were collected from an adult who received the MenACWY meningococcal vaccine as a control.

The V and J genes are TRBV11-1 and TRBJ2-1; no firm D call. Germline lookup yields CDR1 SGHAT and CDR2 FQDESV (reference sequence). V was clipped by 4 bases and J by 8 bases, with 15 bases between them. The CDR3 sequence is 14 residues long. CDR3 DNA sequence: TGTGCCAGCAGCTCCCCTCGAGTTGGGTATGAGCAGTTCTTC. It encodes CASSSPRVGYEQFF.

This clone appeared once. V gene TRBV20-1 combines with J gene TRBJ1-6; D uncertain. Germline CDR1 reads DFQATT; CDR2 reads SNEGSKA (reference sequence). The CDR3 consists of 16 residues. Trimming removed 3 bases from V and 7 bases from J, with 19 bases in between. CDR3 amino acids: CSASNMALSPNSPLHF. The CDR3 bases are TGCAGTGCTAGTAACATGGCATTATCCCCAAATTCACCCCTCCACTTT.

The chain joins TRBV7-3 to TRBJ2-3, with 7 bases identical to TRBD2. This CDR3 is 15 amino acids long. With V trimmed by 2 bases and J by 0 bases, 2 bases remained unmatched. Germline-derived CDR1 and CDR2 are SGHTA and FQGTGA. CDR3 region: CASSLGTTSTDTQYF. CDR3 DNA sequence: TGTGCCAGCAGCTTAGGGACTACAAGCACAGATACGCAGTATTTT. Combining the CDR3 with reference TRBV7-3 and TRBJ2-3 gives the whole variable domain GAGVSQTPSNKVTEKGKYVELRCDPISGHTALYWYRQSLGQGPEFLIYFQGTGAADDSGLPNDRFFAVRPEGSVSTLKIQRTERGDSAVYLCASSLGTTSTDTQYFGPGTRLTVL.

This clone was seen only once. The chain employs TRBV4-1 and TRBJ1-5, with 7 bases that match TRBD1. Trimming at V came to 4 bases and at J to 0 bases, leaving 9 bases not matched to a gene. Germline CDR1 reads MGHRA; CDR2 reads YSYEKL. CDR3 size: 17 residues. The CDR3 coding sequence is TGCGCCAGCAGCCTGATGGGACAGACTAATAGCAATCAGCCCCAGCATTTT. The encoded protein is CASSLMGQTNSNQPQHF.

This clone was seen a handful of times. V gene TRBV24-1 combines with J gene TRBJ2-1, with 10 bases fitting TRBD2. The germline V gene encodes CDR1 KGHDR and CDR2 SFDVKD. V shed 4 bases, J shed 4 bases, and the junction held 3 bases outside the gene matches. The CDR3 consists of 15 residues. In DNA, the CDR3 is TGTGCCACCAGTGAACGGACTAGCGGATACAATGAGCAGTTCTTC. This gives the protein CATSERTSGYNEQFF.